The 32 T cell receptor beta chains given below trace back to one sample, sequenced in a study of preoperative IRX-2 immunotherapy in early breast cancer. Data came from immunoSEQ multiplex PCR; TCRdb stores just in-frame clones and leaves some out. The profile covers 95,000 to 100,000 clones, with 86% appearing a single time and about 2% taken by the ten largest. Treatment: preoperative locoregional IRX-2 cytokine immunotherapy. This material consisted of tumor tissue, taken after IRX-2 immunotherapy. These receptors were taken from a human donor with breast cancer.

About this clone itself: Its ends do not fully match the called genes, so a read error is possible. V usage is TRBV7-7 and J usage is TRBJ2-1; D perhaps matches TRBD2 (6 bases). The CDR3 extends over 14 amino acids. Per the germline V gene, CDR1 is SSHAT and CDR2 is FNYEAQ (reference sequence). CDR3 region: CASSGSGEGIPKFF. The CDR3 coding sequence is TGTGCTAGCAGTGGGTCGGGAGAGGGCATCCCCAAGTTCTTC.

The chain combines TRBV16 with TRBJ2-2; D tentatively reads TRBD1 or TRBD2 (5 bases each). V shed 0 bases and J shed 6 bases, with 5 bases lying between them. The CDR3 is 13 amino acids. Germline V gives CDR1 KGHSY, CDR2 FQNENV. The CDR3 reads CASSQSGAGELFF. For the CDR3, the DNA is TGTGCCAGCAGCCAATCGGGGGCCGGGGAGCTGTTTTTT.

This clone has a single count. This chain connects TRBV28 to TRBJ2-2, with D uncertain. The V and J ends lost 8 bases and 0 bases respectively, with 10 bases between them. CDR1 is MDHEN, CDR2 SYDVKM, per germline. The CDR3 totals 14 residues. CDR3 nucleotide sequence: TGTGCCAGCCAAGGAGCCACGAACACCGGGGAGCTGTTTTTT. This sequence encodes CASQGATNTGELFF.

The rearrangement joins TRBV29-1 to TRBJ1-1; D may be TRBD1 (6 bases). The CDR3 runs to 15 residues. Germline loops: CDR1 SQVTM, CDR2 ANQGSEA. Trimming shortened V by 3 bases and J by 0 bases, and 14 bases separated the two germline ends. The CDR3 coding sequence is TGCAGCGTTGAGGCGGCAGGGGAATTGAACACTGAAGCTTTCTTT. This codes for CSVEAAGELNTEAFF. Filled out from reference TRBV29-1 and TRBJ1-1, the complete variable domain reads SAVISQKPSRDICQRGTSLTIQCQVDSQVTMMFWYRQQPGQSLTLIATANQGSEATYESGFVIDKFPISRPNLTFSTLTVSNMSPEDSSIYLCSVEAAGELNTEAFFGQGTRLTVV.

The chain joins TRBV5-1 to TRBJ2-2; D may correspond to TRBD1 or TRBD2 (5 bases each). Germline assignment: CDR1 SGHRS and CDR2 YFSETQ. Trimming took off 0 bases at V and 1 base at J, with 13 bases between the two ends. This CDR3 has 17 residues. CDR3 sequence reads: CASSLAPQGVNTGELFF. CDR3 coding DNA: TGCGCCAGCAGCTTGGCCCCGCAGGGAGTGAACACCGGGGAGCTGTTTTTT. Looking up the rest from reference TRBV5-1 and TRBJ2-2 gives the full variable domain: KAGVTQTPRYLIKTRGQQVTLSCSPISGHRSVSWYQQTPGQGLQFLFEYFSETQRNKGNFPGRFSGRQFSNSRSEMNVSTLELGDSALYLCASSLAPQGVNTGELFFGEGSRLTVL.

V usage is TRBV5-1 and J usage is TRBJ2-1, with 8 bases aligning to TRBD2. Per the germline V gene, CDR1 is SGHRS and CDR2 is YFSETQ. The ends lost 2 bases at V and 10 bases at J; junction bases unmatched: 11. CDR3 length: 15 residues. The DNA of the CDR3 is TGCGCCAGCAGCTTTGGGACTAGTATCCCGCAGGAGCAGTTCTTC. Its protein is CASSFGTSIPQEQFF.

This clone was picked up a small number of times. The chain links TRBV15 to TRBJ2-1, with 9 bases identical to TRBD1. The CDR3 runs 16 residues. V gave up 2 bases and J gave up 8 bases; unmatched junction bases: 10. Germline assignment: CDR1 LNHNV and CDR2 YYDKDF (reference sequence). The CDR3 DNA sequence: TGTGCCACCAGCAGATCCGGGACAGGGAGTAGTGATGAGCAGTTCTTC. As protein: CATSRSGTGSSDEQFF.

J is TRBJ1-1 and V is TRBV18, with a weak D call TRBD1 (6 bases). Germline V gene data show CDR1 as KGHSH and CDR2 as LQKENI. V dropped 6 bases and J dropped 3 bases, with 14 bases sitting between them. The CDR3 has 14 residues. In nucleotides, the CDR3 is TGTGCCAGCTCTGGGGGGCAGGGAGACACTGAAGCTTTCTTT. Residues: CASSGGQGDTEAFF.

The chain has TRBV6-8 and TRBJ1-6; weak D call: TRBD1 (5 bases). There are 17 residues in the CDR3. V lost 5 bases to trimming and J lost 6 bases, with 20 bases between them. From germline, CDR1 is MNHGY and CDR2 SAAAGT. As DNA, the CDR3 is TGTGCCAGCAGTCTACTACCGAGGGCTGGGGCTAATTCACCCCTCCACTTT. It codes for CASSLLPRAGANSPLHF.

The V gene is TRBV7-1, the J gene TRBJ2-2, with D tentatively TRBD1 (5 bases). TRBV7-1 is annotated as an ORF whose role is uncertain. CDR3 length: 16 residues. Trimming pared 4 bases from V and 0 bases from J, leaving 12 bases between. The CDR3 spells CASSFGHPPNTGELFF. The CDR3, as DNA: TGTGCCAGCAGCTTCGGACACCCTCCGAACACCGGGGAGCTGTTTTTT.

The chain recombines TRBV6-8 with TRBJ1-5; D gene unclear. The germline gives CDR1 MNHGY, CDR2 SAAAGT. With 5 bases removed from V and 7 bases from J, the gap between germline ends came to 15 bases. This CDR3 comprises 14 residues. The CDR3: CASSLDGYGQPQHF. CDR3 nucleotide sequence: TGTGCCAGCAGTCTCGATGGGTATGGGCAGCCCCAGCATTTT.

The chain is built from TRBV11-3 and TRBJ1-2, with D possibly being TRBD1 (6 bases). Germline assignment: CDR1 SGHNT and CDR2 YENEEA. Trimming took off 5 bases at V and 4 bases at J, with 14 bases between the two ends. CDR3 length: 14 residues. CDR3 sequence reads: CASSPDPRGYGYTF. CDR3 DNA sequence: TGTGCCAGCAGCCCCGACCCCAGGGGCTATGGCTACACCTTC.

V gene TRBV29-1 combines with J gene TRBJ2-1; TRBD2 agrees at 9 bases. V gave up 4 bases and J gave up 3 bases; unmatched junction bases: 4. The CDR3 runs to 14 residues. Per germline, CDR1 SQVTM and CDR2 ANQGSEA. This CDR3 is CSVVASGIYNEQFF. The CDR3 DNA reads TGCAGCGTTGTGGCTAGCGGGATCTACAATGAGCAGTTCTTC.

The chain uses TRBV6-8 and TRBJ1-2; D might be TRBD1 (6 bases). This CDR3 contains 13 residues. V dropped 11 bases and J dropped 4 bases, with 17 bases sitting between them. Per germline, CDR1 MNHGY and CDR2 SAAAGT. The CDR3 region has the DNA TGTGCCCTTTCCCTGGGACACCGCTATGGCTACACCTTC. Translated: CALSLGHRYGYTF.

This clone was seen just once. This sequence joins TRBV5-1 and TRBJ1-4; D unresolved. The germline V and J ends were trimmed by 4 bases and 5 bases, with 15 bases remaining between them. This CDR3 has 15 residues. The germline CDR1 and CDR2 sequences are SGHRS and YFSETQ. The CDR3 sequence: CASSPYTGKNEKLFF. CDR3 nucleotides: TGCGCCAGCAGCCCCTATACCGGGAAGAATGAAAAACTGTTTTTT. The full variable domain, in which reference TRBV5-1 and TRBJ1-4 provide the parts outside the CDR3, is KAGVTQTPRYLIKTRGQQVTLSCSPISGHRSVSWYQQTPGQGLQFLFEYFSETQRNKGNFPGRFSGRQFSNSRSEMNVSTLELGDSALYLCASSPYTGKNEKLFFGSGTQLSVL.

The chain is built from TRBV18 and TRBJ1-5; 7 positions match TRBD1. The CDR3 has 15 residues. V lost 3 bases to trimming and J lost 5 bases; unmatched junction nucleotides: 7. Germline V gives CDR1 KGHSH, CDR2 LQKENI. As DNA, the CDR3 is TGTGCCAGCTCACCTCAGGGGGGGGGCTATCAGCCCCAGCATTTT. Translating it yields CASSPQGGGYQPQHF.

CDR3: CANGQGGNTEAFF. The DNA of the CDR3 is TGTGCCAACGGACAGGGGGGGAACACTGAAGCTTTCTTT. The V gene is TRBV6-8, the J gene TRBJ1-1, with 10 bases aligning to TRBD1. With 10 bases clipped from V and 1 base from J, the junction kept 3 bases outside the gene matches. The CDR3 is made up of 13 amino acids. The germline gives CDR1 MNHGY, CDR2 SAAAGT.

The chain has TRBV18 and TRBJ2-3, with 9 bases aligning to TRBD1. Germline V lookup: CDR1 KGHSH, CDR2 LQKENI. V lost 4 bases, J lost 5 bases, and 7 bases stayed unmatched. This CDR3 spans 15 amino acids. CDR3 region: CASSRYRGREDTQYF. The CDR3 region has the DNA TGTGCCAGCTCACGATACAGGGGGCGCGAAGATACGCAGTATTTT.

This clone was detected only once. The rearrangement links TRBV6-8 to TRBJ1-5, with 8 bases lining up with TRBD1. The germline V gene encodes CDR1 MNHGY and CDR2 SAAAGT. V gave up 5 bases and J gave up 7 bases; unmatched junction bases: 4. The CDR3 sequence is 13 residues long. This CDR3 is CASSRDRGQPQHF. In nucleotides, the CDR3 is TGTGCCAGCAGTCGAGACAGGGGCCAGCCCCAGCATTTT.

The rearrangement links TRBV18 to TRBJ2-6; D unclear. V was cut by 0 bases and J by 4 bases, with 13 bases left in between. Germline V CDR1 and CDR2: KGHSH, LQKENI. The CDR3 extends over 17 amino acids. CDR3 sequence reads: CASSPPNPGSGANVLTF. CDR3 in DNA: TGTGCCAGCTCACCACCGAATCCTGGGTCAGGGGCCAACGTCCTGACTTTC.

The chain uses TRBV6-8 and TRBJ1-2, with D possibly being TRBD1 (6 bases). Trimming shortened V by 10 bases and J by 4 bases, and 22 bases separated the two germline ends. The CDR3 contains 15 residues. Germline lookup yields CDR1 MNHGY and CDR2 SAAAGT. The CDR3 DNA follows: TGTGCCACCTCGGCACCAGACAGGTCTTTCTATGGCTACACCTTC. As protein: CATSAPDRSFYGYTF.

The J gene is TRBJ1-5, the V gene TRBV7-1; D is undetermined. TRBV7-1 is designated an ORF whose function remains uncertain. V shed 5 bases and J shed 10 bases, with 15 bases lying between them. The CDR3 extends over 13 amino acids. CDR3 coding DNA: TGTGCCAGCAGCCCCGAAGCGCGGGGACCCCAGCATTTT. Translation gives CASSPEARGPQHF.

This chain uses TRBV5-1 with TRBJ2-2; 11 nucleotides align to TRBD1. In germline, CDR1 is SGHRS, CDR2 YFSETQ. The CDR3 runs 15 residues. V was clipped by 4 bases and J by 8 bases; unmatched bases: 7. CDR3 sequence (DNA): TGCGCCAGCAGCATGGACAGGGGGCTAAGGGGGGAGCTGTTTTTT. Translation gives CASSMDRGLRGELFF.

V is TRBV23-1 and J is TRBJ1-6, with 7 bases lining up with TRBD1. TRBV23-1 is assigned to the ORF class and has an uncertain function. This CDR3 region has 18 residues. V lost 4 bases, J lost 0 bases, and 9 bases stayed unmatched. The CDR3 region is CASSREQGFCSYNSPLHF. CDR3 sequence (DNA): TGCGCCAGCAGTCGAGAACAGGGGTTTTGCTCCTATAATTCACCCCTCCACTTT.

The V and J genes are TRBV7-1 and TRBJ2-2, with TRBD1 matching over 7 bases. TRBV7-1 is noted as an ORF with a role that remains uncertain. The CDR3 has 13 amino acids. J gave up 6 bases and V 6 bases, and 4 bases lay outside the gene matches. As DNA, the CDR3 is TGTGCCAGCAGTACAGGGGAAGCCGGGGAGCTGTTTTTT. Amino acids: CASSTGEAGELFF.

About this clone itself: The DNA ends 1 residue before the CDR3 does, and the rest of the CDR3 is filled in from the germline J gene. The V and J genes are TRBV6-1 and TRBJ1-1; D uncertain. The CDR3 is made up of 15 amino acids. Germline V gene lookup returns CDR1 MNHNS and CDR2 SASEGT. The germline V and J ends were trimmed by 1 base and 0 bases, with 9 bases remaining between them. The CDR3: CASSEGLRLNTEAFF. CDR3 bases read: TGTGCCAGCAGTGAAGGGCTACGGCTGAACACTGAAGCTTTC.

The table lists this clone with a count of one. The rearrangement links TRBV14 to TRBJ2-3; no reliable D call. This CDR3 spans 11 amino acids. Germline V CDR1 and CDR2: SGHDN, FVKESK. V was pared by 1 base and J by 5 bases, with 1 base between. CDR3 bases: TGTGCCAGCAGCCAAGGAGATACGCAGTATTTT. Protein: CASSQGDTQYF.

CDR3 in amino acids: CAISERGGRGLAGGTQYF. CDR3 nucleotides: TGTGCCATCAGTGAGCGAGGGGGTAGGGGACTAGCGGGAGGCACGCAGTATTTT. The rearrangement joins TRBV10-3 to TRBJ2-3; 15 bases line up with TRBD2. There are 18 residues in the CDR3. Germline CDR1 reads ENHRY; CDR2 reads SYGVKD. V trimming: 2 bases; J trimming: 9 bases; junction bases outside the gene matches: 12.

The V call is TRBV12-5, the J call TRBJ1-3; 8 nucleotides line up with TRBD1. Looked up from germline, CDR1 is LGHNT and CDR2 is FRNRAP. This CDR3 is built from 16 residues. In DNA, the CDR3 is TGTGCCAGCGACTCGGGACAGGTAGACTCTGGAAACACCATATATTTT. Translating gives CASDSGQVDSGNTIYF.

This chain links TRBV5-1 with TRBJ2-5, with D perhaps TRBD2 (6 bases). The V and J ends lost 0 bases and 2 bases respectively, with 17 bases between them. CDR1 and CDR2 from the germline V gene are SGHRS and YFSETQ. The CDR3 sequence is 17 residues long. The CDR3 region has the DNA TGCGCCAGCAGCTTGGGCGGGGCCCTTACTTGGCAAGAGACCCAGTACTTC. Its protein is CASSLGGALTWQETQYF.

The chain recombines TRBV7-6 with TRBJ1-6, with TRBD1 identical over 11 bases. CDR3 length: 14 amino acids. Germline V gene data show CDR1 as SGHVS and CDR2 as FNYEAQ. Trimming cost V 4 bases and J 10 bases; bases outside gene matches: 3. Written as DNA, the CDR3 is TGTGCCAGCAGCTCGGACAGGGGGCGGTCACCCCTCCACTTT. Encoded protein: CASSSDRGRSPLHF.

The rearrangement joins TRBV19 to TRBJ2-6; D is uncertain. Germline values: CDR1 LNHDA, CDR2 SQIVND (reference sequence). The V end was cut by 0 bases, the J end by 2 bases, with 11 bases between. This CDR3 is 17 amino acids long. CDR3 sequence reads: CASSIDRASAGANVLTF. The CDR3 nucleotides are TGTGCCAGTAGTATAGATAGGGCGAGTGCTGGGGCCAACGTCCTGACTTTC.